The source of this T cell receptor (beta chain) is a study of blood T cells in healthy people across ages. Study results and caveats: Considered underestimates were the diversity estimates obtained from one million T cells.

Donors gave 8 to 10 milliliters of peripheral blood apiece. There were at least 5.5 micrograms of total RNA extracted from every sample. For this clonotype: Its antigen remains unidentified.

Primers used in a second PCR of about 7 to 12 cycles were a sample-barcoded 5' primer and a J-beta primer mix. TCRdb independently ran MiXCR on the 5' RACE reads; one entry per CDR3 protein. In the table there are just over 800,000 distinct CDR3 sequences, less than 80% of which are singletons. From germline, CDR1 is MDHEN and CDR2 SYDVKM. CDR3 length: 14 amino acids. V was pared by 2 bases and J by 8 bases, with 15 bases between. This rearrangement joins TRBV28 to TRBJ1-2; D is unclear. The specimen sequenced was blood. The source is a man between 25 and 39 years old in good health. In nucleotides, the CDR3 is TGTGCCAGCAGTTTAAGGTTGCTGAGCCAGGGCTACACCTTC. Translating it yields CASSLRLLSQGYTF.